This T cell receptor (beta chain) was observed in a study of blood T cells in healthy people across ages. This clonotype is medium-sized. Per individual sample, total RNA of at least 5 micrograms was extracted. A second PCR, run for about 7 to 11 cycles, used a sample-barcoded 5' primer plus a J-beta primer mix. MiXCR, run by TCRdb on the 5' RACE reads, gives a single entry per CDR3 protein. The table shows around 700,000 distinct CDR3 sequences, with about 25% occurring only once. These records were also assigned to another study, of T cells of mothers and their children.

The clonotype was recovered from a boy aged 5 to 17 in good health. Specimen: blood.

Here the CDR3 reads CSVNLGETQYF. As DNA, the CDR3 is TGCAGCGTCAACCTAGGGGAGACCCAGTACTTC. The chain employs TRBV29-1 and TRBJ2-5; D not certain. The CDR3 is made up of 11 amino acids. From germline, CDR1 is SQVTM and CDR2 ANQGSEA. Deletions cut 6 bases from V and 5 bases from J, with 10 bases between. Using reference TRBV29-1 and TRBJ2-5 for the parts outside the CDR3, the full variable domain is SAVISQKPSRDICQRGTSLTIQCQVDSQVTMMFWYRQQPGQSLTLIATANQGSEATYESGFVIDKFPISRPNLTFSTLTVSNMSPEDSSIYLCSVNLGETQYFGPGTRLLVL.